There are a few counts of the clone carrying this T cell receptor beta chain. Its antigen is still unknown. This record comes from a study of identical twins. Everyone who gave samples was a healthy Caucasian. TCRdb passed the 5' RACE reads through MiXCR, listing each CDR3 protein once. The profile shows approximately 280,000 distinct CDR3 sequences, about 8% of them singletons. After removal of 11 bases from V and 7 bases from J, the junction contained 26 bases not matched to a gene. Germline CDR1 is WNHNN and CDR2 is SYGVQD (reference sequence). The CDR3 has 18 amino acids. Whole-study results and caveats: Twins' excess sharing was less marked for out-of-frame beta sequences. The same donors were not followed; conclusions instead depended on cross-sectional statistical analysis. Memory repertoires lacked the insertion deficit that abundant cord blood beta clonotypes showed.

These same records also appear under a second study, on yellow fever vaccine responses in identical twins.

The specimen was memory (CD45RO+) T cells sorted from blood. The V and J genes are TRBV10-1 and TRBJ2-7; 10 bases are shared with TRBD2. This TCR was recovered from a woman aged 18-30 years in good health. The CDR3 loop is CAGRVAGGEGPTSREQYV. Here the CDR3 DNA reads TGCGCCGGTAGAGTAGCGGGGGGCGAAGGCCCCACTTCGCGGGAGCAGTACGTC.